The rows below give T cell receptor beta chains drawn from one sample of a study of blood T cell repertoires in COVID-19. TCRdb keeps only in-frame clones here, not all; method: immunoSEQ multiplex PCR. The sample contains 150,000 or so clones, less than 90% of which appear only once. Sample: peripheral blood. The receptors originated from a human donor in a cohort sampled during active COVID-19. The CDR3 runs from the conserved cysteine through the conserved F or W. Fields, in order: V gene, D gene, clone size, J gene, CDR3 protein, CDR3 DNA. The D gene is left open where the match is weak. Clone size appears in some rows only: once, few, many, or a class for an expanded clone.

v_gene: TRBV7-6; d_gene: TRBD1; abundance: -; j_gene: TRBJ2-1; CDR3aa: CASSLGQGNYNEQFF; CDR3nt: TGTGCCAGCAGCCTAGGACAGGGGAATTACAATGAGCAGTTCTTC
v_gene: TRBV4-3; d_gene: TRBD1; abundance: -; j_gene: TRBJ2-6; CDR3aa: CASSQEEVRGLSGANVLTF; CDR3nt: TGCGCCAGCAGCCAAGAGGAGGTCAGGGGGCTGTCAGGGGCCAACGTCCTGACTTTC
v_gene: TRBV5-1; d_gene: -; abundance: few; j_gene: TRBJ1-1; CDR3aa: CASSPASSTNTEAFF; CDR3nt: TGCGCCAGCAGCCCCGCCTCCAGTACGAACACTGAAGCTTTCTTT
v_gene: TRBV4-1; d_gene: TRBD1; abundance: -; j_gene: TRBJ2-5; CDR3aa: CASSQLGQGWETQYF; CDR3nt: TGCGCCAGCAGCCAATTAGGACAGGGTTGGGAGACCCAGTACTTC
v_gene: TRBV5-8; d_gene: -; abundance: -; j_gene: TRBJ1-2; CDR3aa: CASSLEWAGQHGYTF; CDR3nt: TGTGCCAGCAGCTTGGAATGGGCAGGTCAACATGGCTACACCTTC
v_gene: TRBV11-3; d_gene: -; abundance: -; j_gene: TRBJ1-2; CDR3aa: CASRGRDIHGYTF; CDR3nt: TGTGCCAGCAGGGGCCGGGACATACATGGCTACACCTTC
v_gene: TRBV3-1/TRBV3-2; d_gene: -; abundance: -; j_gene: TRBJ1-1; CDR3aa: CASTLSMNTEAFF; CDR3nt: TGTGCCAGCACCCTAAGCATGAACACTGAAGCTTTCTTT
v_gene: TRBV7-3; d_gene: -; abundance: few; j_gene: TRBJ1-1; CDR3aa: CASSLLGVAGPGTEAFF; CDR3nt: TGTGCCAGCAGCTTATTAGGGGTGGCAGGGCCGGGCACTGAAGCTTTCTTT
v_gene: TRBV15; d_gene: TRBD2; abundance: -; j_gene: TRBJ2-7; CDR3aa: CATSREGRGVEQYF; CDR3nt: TGTGCCACCAGCAGAGAAGGGCGGGGGGTCGAGCAGTACTTC
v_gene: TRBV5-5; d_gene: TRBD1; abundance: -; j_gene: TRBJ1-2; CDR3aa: CASSHVPGQGARGYTF; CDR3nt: TGTGCCAGCAGCCACGTCCCGGGACAGGGGGCGAGGGGCTACACCTTC
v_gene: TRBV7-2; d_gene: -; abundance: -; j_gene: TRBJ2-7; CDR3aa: CASSPGGPLLYEQYF; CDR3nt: TGTGCCAGCAGCCCCGGGGGGCCACTTCTTTACGAGCAGTACTTC
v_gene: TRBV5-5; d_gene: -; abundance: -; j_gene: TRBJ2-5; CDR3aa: CASSLPGQETQYF; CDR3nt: TGTGCCAGCAGCTTGCCAGGCCAAGAGACCCAGTACTTC
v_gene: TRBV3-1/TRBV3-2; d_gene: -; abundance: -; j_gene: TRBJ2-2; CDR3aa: CASSQGQGGTGELFF; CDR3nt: TGTGCCAGCAGCCAAGGACAGGGAGGCACCGGGGAGCTGTTTTTT
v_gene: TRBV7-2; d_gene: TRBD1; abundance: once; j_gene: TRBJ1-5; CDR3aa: CASSPSGQGGQPQHF; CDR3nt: TGTGCCAGCAGCCCCTCGGGACAGGGTGGTCAGCCCCAGCATTTT
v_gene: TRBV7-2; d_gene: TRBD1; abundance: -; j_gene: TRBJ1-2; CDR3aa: CASSPRQGLAYGYTF; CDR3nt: TGTGCCAGCAGCCCCCGACAGGGTTTGGCCTATGGCTACACCTTC
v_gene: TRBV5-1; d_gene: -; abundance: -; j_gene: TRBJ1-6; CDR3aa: CASSSTGPNSPLHF; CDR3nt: TGCGCCAGCAGCTCAACAGGGCCGAATTCACCCCTCCACTTT
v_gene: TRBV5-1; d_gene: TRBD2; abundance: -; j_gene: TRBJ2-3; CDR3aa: CASSGLAGGQGDTQYF; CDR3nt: TGCGCCAGCTCGGGACTAGCGGGGGGCCAGGGAGATACGCAGTATTTT
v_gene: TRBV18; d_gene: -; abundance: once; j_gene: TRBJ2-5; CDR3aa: CASSIQQETQYF; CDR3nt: TGTGCCAGCTCAATACAACAAGAGACCCAGTACTTC
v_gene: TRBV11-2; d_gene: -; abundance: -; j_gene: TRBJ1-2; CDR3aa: CASSSQAYGYTF; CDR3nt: TGTGCCAGCAGCTCACAGGCCTATGGCTACACCTTC
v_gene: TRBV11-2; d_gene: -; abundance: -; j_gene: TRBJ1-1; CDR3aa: CASSLAEGSTEAFF; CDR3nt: TGTGCCAGCAGCTTAGCGGAGGGGAGCACTGAAGCTTTCTTT
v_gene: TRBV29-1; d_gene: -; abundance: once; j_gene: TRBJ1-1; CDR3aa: CSVETLGGGEAFF; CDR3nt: TGCAGCGTTGAAACCCTGGGGGGGGGTGAAGCTTTCTTT
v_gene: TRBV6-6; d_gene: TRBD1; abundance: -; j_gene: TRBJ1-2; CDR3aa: CASTFTGTGNAGYTF; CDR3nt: TGTGCCAGCACCTTTACCGGGACAGGGAACGCTGGCTACACCTTC
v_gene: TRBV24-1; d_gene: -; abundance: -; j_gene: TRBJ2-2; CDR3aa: CATSDFRLAYTGELFF; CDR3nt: TGTGCCACCAGTGATTTCCGGCTAGCGTACACCGGGGAGCTGTTTTTT
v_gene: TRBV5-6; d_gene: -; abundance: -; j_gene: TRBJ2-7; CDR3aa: CASTSLRVPSYEQYF; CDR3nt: TGTGCCAGCACCTCACTCAGGGTTCCAAGCTACGAGCAGTACTTC
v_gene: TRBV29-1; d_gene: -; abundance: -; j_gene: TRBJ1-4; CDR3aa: CSPGKGANEKLFF; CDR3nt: TGCAGCCCCGGCAAGGGGGCTAATGAAAAACTGTTTTTT
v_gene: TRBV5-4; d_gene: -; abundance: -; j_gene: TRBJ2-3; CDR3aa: CASSFRTVTDTQYF; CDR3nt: TGTGCCAGCAGCTTCCGGACAGTAACAGATACGCAGTATTTT
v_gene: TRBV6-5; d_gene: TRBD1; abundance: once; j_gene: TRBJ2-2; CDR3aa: CASSSSSTGRTGELFF; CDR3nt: TGTGCCAGCAGTTCGTCTTCGACAGGGCGGACCGGGGAGCTGTTTTTT
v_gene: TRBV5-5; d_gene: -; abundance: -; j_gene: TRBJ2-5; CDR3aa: CASSAQETQYF; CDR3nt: TGTGCCAGCAGCGCGCAAGAGACCCAGTACTTC
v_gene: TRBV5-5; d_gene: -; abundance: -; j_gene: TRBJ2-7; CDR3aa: CASSGAGARTYEQYF; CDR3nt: TGTGCCAGCAGCGGGGCGGGGGCGCGGACCTACGAGCAGTACTTC
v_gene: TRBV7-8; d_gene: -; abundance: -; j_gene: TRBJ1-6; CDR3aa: CASGGYRDHNSPLHF; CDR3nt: TGTGCCAGCGGTGGCTACAGGGACCATAATTCACCCCTCCACTTT
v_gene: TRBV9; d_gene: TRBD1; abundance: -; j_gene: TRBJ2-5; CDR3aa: CASSTRDRQETQYF; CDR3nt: TGTGCCAGCAGCACTCGGGACAGACAAGAGACCCAGTACTTC
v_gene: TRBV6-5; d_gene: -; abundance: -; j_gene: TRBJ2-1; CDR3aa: CASSPGGGSSQFF; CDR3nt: TGTGCCAGCAGTCCCGGGGGTGGCTCGTCGCAGTTCTTC
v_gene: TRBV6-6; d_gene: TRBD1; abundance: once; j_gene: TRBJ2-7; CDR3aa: CASRSTGGAFEQYF; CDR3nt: TGTGCCAGCAGGTCGACAGGGGGTGCCTTTGAGCAGTACTTC
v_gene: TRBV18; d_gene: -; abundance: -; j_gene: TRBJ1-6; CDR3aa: CASSPGDKGDNSPLHF; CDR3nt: TGTGCCAGCTCACCAGGGGACAAGGGGGATAATTCACCCCTCCACTTT
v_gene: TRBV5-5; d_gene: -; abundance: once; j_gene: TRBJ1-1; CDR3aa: CASSPPRSSMIPNTEAFF; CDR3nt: TGTGCCAGCAGCCCGCCCCGGAGCTCGATGATCCCGAACACTGAAGCTTTCTTT
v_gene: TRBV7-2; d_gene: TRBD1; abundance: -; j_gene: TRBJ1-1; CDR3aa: CASSLGQGASREAFF; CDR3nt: TGTGCCAGCAGCTTAGGGCAGGGGGCATCGCGTGAAGCTTTCTTT
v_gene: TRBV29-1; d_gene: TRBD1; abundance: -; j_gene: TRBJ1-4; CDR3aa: CSVSGQGWEKLFF; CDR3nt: TGCAGCGTTTCAGGACAGGGGTGGGAAAAACTGTTTTTT
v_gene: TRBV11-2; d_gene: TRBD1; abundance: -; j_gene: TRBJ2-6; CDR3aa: CASSLRTGRSGANVLTF; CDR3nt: TGTGCCAGCAGCTTAAGGACAGGGAGGTCTGGGGCCAACGTCCTGACTTTC
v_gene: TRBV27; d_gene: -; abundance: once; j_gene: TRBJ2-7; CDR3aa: CASSLAPERADEQYF; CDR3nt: TGTGCCAGCAGTTTAGCTCCGGAGAGAGCCGACGAGCAGTACTTC
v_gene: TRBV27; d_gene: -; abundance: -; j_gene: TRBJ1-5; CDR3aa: CASSSLGGGMPQHF; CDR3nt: TGTGCCAGCAGCAGTCTGGGCGGGGGGATGCCCCAGCATTTT
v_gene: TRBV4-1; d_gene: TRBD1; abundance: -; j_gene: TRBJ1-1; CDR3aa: CASSQTGGQAFF; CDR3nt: TGCGCCAGCAGCCAAACAGGGGGCCAAGCTTTCTTT
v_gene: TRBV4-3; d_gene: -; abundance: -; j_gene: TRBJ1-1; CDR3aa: CASSQDLFRVNTEAFF; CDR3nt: TGCGCCAGCAGCCAAGATTTGTTCAGGGTGAACACTGAAGCTTTCTTT
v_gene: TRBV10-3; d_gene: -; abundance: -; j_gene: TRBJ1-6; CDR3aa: CAISESDTRGNSPLHF; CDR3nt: TGTGCCATCAGTGAGTCGGATACACGGGGAAATTCACCCCTCCACTTT
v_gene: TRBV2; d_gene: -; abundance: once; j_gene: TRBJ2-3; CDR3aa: CASSRRASTDTQYF; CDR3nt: TGTGCCAGCAGCAGGCGGGCGAGCACAGATACGCAGTATTTT
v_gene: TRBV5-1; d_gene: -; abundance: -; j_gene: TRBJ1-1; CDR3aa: CASSRDPAGTEAFF; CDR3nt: TGCGCCAGCAGCCGGGACCCGGCGGGGACTGAAGCTTTCTTT
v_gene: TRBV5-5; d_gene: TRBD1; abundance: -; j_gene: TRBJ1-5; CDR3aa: CASSWGQGGGQPQHF; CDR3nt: TGTGCCAGCAGCTGGGGACAGGGAGGAGGTCAGCCCCAGCATTTT
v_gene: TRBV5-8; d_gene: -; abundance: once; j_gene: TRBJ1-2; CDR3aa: CASSLDQYGYTF; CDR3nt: TGTGCCAGCAGCTTGGACCAGTATGGCTACACCTTC
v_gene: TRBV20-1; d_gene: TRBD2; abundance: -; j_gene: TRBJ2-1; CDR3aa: CSAIELAGSYNEQFF; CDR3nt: TGCAGTGCTATTGAACTAGCGGGGTCCTACAATGAGCAGTTCTTC
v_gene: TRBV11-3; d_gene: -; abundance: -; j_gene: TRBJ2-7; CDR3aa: CASSSYGSYEQYF; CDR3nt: TGTGCCAGCAGCTCGTACGGGTCCTACGAGCAGTACTTC
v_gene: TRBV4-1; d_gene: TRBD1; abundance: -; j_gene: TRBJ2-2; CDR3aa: CASSRDRARGELFF; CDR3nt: TGCGCCAGCAGCAGGGACAGGGCTAGGGGGGAGCTGTTTTTT
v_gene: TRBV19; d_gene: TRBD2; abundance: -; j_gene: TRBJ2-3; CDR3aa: CASMAGGLDTQYF; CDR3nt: TGTGCCAGTATGGCGGGGGGGCTCGATACGCAGTATTTT
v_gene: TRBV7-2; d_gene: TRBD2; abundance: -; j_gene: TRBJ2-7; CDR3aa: CASSPGTSGNTYEQYF; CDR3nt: TGTGCCAGCAGCCCGGGGACTAGCGGCAATACCTACGAGCAGTACTTC
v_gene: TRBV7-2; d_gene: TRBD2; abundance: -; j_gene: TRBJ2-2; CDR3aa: CASSLPAGGTGELFF; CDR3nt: TGTGCCAGCAGCCTCCCGGCGGGGGGCACCGGGGAGCTGTTTTTT
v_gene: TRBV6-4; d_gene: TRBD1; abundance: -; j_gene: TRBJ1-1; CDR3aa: CASRGQGTEAFF; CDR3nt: TGTGCCAGCAGAGGACAGGGGACTGAAGCTTTCTTT
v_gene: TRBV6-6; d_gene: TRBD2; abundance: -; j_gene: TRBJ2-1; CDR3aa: CASSGLAGGYNEQFF; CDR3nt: TGTGCCAGCAGTGGACTAGCGGGGGGCTACAATGAGCAGTTCTTC
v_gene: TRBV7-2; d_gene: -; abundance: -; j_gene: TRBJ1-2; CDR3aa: CASRGGTLNYGYTF; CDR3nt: TGTGCCAGCAGGGGTGGCACACTAAACTATGGCTACACCTTC
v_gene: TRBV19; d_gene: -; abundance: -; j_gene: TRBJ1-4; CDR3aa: CASSVGLIEKLFF; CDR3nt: TGTGCCAGTAGTGTCGGACTCATCGAAAAACTGTTTTTT
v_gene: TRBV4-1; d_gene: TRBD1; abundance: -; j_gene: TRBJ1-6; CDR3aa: CASSLGQGLGTLHF; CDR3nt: TGCGCCAGCAGCCTGGGACAGGGCTTGGGCACCCTCCACTTT
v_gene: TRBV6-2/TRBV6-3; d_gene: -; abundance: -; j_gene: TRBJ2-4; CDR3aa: CASSYGVVRAGNIQYF; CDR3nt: TGTGCCAGCAGTTACGGTGTGGTCAGGGCTGGAAACATTCAGTACTTC
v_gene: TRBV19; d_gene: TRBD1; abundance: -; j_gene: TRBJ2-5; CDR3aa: CASSTPTGFQETQYF; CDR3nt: TGTGCCAGTAGTACCCCGACAGGGTTCCAAGAGACCCAGTACTTC